The next 27 T cell receptor beta chains were all read from a single sample in a study of T cells in tuberculosis. Libraries were prepared by immunoSEQ multiplex PCR; TCRdb keeps only in-frame clonotypes and omits some of them. Here the sample spans about 53,000 clones, nearly 95% being singletons. As to time point: new active TB diagnosis, blood taken before or within 7 days of starting treatment. The material sequenced was PBMCs, taken at tuberculosis diagnosis. The source is an adult with tuberculosis.

In its sample, this clone was seen once. J is TRBJ1-6 and V is TRBV7-8, with 9 positions matching TRBD1. Germline V CDR1 and CDR2: SGHVS, FQNEAQ. With V trimmed by 6 bases and J by 8 bases, 5 bases remained unmatched. This CDR3 region has 14 residues. The CDR3: CASRSGTGYSPLHF. The CDR3 bases are TGTGCCAGCAGGTCCGGGACAGGGTATTCACCCCTCCACTTT.

This clone was seen only once. The chain joins TRBV10-1 to TRBJ2-1; tentative D call: TRBD2 (6 bases). Germline loops: CDR1 WNHNN, CDR2 SYGVQD (reference sequence). The CDR3 has 14 residues. The V end lost 2 bases, the J end lost 1 base, and 6 bases lay between the germline ends. DNA of the CDR3: TGCGCCAGCAGTGAGGCGGGGTCCTACAATGAGCAGTTCTTC. Protein: CASSEAGSYNEQFF.

V gene TRBV7-2 combines with J gene TRBJ2-3; 9 nucleotides line up with TRBD2. V was clipped by 5 bases and J by 0 bases; unmatched bases: 6. Germline assignment: CDR1 SGHTA and CDR2 FQGNSA. This CDR3 region has 16 residues. CDR3 loop: CASSRLTSGSTDTQYF. CDR3 nucleotides: TGTGCCAGCAGCCGCTTGACTAGCGGAAGCACAGATACGCAGTATTTT.

J is TRBJ2-3 and V is TRBV6-5; D call uncertain. CDR3 length: 14 residues. Germline assignment: CDR1 MNHEY and CDR2 SVGAGI. Between the trimmed V and J ends, which lost 5 bases and 2 bases, there was a span of 11 bases. CDR3: CASSRTGYTDTQYF. In nucleotides, the CDR3 is TGTGCCAGCAGTCGAACGGGTTACACAGATACGCAGTATTTT.

This chain links TRBV28 with TRBJ2-4, with a weak D call TRBD2 (5 bases). V gave up 7 bases and J gave up 5 bases, with 12 bases separating them. Germline V gene sequence: CDR1 MDHEN, CDR2 SYDVKM. The CDR3 is 13 amino acids. Here the CDR3 reads CASILSGENIQYF. The CDR3 nucleotides are TGTGCCAGCATCCTGAGCGGAGAAAACATTCAGTACTTC.

The CDR3, as DNA: TGTGCCACCTCCTCGTGGTCGGGCTCCTACAATGAGCAGTTCTTC. Translated, it gives CATSSWSGSYNEQFF. The chain carries TRBV28 and TRBJ2-1; no clear D gene. The CDR3 spans 15 residues. Between the trimmed V and J ends, which lost 10 bases and 0 bases, there was a span of 16 bases. Germline CDR1 MDHEN, CDR2 SYDVKM.

The rearrangement joins TRBV7-8 to TRBJ2-1; possibly TRBD1 for D (5 bases). Germline V gives CDR1 SGHVS, CDR2 FQNEAQ. There are 16 residues in the CDR3. Deletions cut 3 bases from V and 7 bases from J, with 19 bases between. Here the CDR3 reads CASSFKLVGQGNEQFF. DNA of the CDR3: TGTGCCAGCAGCTTTAAGCTTGTGGGGCAGGGTAATGAGCAGTTCTTC.

The chain employs TRBV5-1 and TRBJ2-3; D remains ambiguous. The CDR3 is 15 amino acids. V was cut by 3 bases and J by 0 bases, with 11 bases left in between. Per the germline V gene, CDR1 is SGHRS and CDR2 is YFSETQ. This chain's CDR3 is CASSSTVQSTDTQYF. The CDR3, as DNA: TGCGCCAGCAGCTCAACAGTTCAAAGCACAGATACGCAGTATTTT.

The V gene is TRBV6-1, the J gene TRBJ2-2, with TRBD2 as a possible D gene (6 bases). Per the germline V gene, CDR1 is MNHNS and CDR2 is SASEGT. The CDR3 spans 11 residues. The V and J ends lost 7 bases and 6 bases respectively, with 6 bases between them. CDR3 coding DNA: TGTGCCAGCAAGCGGGCCGGGGAGCTGTTTTTT. Translation: CASKRAGELFF.

The chain couples TRBV19 to TRBJ1-1; TRBD1 matches at 7 bases. Per the germline V gene, CDR1 is LNHDA and CDR2 is SQIVND (reference sequence). This CDR3 has 14 residues. Trimming removed 3 bases from V and 1 base from J; junction bases left unmatched: 2. The CDR3 here is CASSMGQQNTEAFF. The CDR3 nucleotides are TGTGCCAGTAGTATGGGACAGCAGAACACTGAAGCTTTCTTT.

The chain recombines TRBV5-4 with TRBJ2-5, with a possible D match to TRBD1 (5 bases). This CDR3 comprises 15 residues. The V end was cut by 4 bases, the J end by 4 bases, with 17 bases between. Germline CDR1 reads SGHNT; CDR2 reads YYREEE (reference sequence). Here the CDR3 DNA reads TGTGCCAGCAGCGGGATACAAAAGGGGCGAGAGACCCAGTACTTC. Residues: CASSGIQKGRETQYF.

The genes are TRBV19 and TRBJ1-2, with 7 bases aligning to TRBD1. Per the germline V gene, CDR1 is LNHDA and CDR2 is SQIVND (reference sequence). Trimming at V came to 6 bases and at J to 6 bases, leaving 7 bases not matched to a gene. CDR3 length equals 13 residues. CDR3 region: CASSPGQRNGYTF. In DNA form, the CDR3 reads TGTGCCAGTAGCCCGGGACAGAGAAATGGCTACACCTTC.

The chain uses TRBV5-1 and TRBJ2-7; TRBD1 matches 11 bases. This CDR3 region has 15 residues. CDR1 is SGHRS and CDR2 is YFSETQ in the germline V gene. Trimming took 3 bases from V and 4 from J; bases not matched to a gene: 6. This CDR3 reads CASSSTGTGGYEQYF. The CDR3 coding sequence is TGCGCCAGCAGCTCCACCGGGACAGGGGGATACGAGCAGTACTTC.

The chain employs TRBV6-5 and TRBJ2-1, with TRBD2 matching over 9 bases. V gave up 6 bases and J gave up 5 bases; unmatched junction bases: 8. CDR3 length: 15 residues. Germline CDR1 MNHEY, CDR2 SVGAGI. As DNA, the CDR3 is TGTGCCAGCAGGGGCGGACTAGCGTGGAACAATGAGCAGTTCTTC. The encoded protein is CASRGGLAWNNEQFF.

V gene TRBV6-1 combines with J gene TRBJ1-4; D may be TRBD1 (6 bases). Trimming removed 6 bases at V and 12 bases at J, with 17 bases between. CDR1 is MNHNS and CDR2 is SASEGT in the germline V gene. The CDR3 totals 13 residues. The CDR3 nucleotides read TGTGCCAGCAGAGACGGGGGGGGCGGGGAACTGTTTTTT. Translated, it gives CASRDGGGGELFF.

This clone was seen a single time. This chain joins TRBV7-8 and TRBJ2-1; unclear D gene. V shed 5 bases and J shed 5 bases, with 13 bases lying between them. The CDR3 extends over 14 amino acids. Per the germline V gene, CDR1 is SGHVS and CDR2 is FQNEAQ. CDR3 sequence (DNA): TGTGCCAGCAGCCGAGACTTAAAGGACAATGAGCAGTTCTTC. This gives the protein CASSRDLKDNEQFF.

The DNA for the CDR3 is TGCGCCAGCAGCTTGGGGTCGGGTGAAAAACTGTTTTTT. Its protein is CASSLGSGEKLFF. The rearrangement joins TRBV5-1 to TRBJ1-4; D is ambiguous. V was shortened by 0 bases and J by 7 bases, with 7 bases between the two germline ends. Per germline, CDR1 SGHRS and CDR2 YFSETQ. This CDR3 spans 13 amino acids.

V usage is TRBV4-1 and J usage is TRBJ2-1; TRBD2 is a possible D gene (6 bases). V lost 0 bases and J lost 0, with 6 bases in between. Germline V gene sequence: CDR1 MGHRA, CDR2 YSYEKL. The CDR3 runs to 15 residues. The CDR3 spells CASSQDGGSYNEQFF. DNA for the CDR3: TGCGCCAGCAGCCAAGACGGGGGCTCCTACAATGAGCAGTTCTTC.

J is TRBJ2-7 and V is TRBV10-3; 10 bases match TRBD2. The CDR3 contains 15 residues. Per the germline V gene, CDR1 is ENHRY and CDR2 is SYGVKD. The trim removed 11 bases at V and 0 bases at J, leaving 10 bases unmatched. DNA of the CDR3: TGTGCCGCGCGGGGAGCGGGAGGGTCCTCCTACGAGCAGTACTTC. Translating it yields CAARGAGGSSYEQYF.

The rearrangement uses TRBV30 and TRBJ1-2; TRBD1 matches 10 bases. Germline assignment: CDR1 GTSNPN and CDR2 SVGIG (reference sequence). The trim removed 0 bases at V and 10 bases at J, leaving 5 bases unmatched. This CDR3 contains 13 residues. For the CDR3, the DNA is TGTGCCTGGAGTGTGGGGACAGGGGCGCTCTACACCTTC. Its translation is CAWSVGTGALYTF. Based on the CDR3 plus reference TRBV30 and TRBJ1-2, the full variable domain is SQTIHQWPATLVQPVGSPLSLECTVEGTSNPNLYWYRQAAGRGLQLLFYSVGIGQISSEVPQNLSASRPQDRQFILSSKKLLLSDSGFYLCAWSVGTGALYTFGSGTRLTVV.

The chain is built from TRBV10-3 and TRBJ2-2; weak D call: TRBD2 (6 bases). The V end lost 3 bases, the J end lost 8 bases, and 13 bases lay between the germline ends. The CDR3 is made up of 14 amino acids. The germline CDR1 and CDR2 sequences are ENHRY and SYGVKD. In DNA, the CDR3 is TGTGCCATCAGTGACGGGGGAGCCGGTGGGGAGCTGTTTTTT. It is translated as CAISDGGAGGELFF.

V and J are TRBV13 and TRBJ2-1; TRBD2 matches 10 bases. Trimming took 1 base from V and 6 from J; bases not matched to a gene: 9. Germline V CDR1 and CDR2: PRHDT, FYEKMQ (reference sequence). The CDR3 has 17 residues. Here the CDR3 DNA reads TGTGCCAGCAGCTTAGATTCTCGGACTAGCGGCCGCAATGAGCAGTTCTTC. It specifies CASSLDSRTSGRNEQFF.

The chain joins TRBV18 to TRBJ2-2; 7 positions match TRBD1. CDR1 and CDR2 (germline): KGHSH, LQKENI. V trimming: 4 bases; J trimming: 2 bases; junction bases outside the gene matches: 4. The CDR3 consists of 15 residues. CDR3 DNA sequence: TGTGCCAGCTCACGTATAGGGGGCAACACCGGGGAGCTGTTTTTT. Amino acid sequence: CASSRIGGNTGELFF. The whole variable domain, filled in from reference TRBV18 and TRBJ2-2, reads NAGVMQNPRHLVRRRGQEARLRCSPMKGHSHVYWYRQLPEEGLKFMVYLQKENIIDESGMPKERFSAEFPKEGPSILRIQQVVRGDSAAYFCASSRIGGNTGELFFGEGSRLTVL.

CDR3 region: CASSFGVEGVGNTEAFF. Here the CDR3 DNA reads TGTGCCAGCAGTTTTGGAGTTGAGGGGGTCGGGAACACTGAAGCTTTCTTT. The V and J genes are TRBV27 and TRBJ1-1; possible D gene TRBD1, 6 bases. Trimming pared 3 bases from V and 1 base from J, leaving 18 bases between. There are 17 residues in the CDR3. Germline V gene data show CDR1 as MNHEY and CDR2 as SMNVEV (reference sequence).

The chain couples TRBV7-2 to TRBJ2-5, with TRBD1 matching over 7 bases. V shed 3 bases and J 2 bases; nucleotides not matched to a gene: 3. Germline V CDR1 and CDR2: SGHTA, FQGNSA. CDR3 length: 14 residues. CDR3 in amino acids: CASSFRDRQETQYF. CDR3 coding DNA: TGTGCCAGCAGCTTCCGGGACAGACAAGAGACCCAGTACTTC.

This clone was seen only once. The J gene is TRBJ2-6, the V gene TRBV4-3; TRBD1 is a possible D gene (5 bases). CDR1 LGHNA and CDR2 YSLEER come from the germline V gene. Trimming removed 1 base at V and 1 base at J, with 11 bases between. The CDR3 consists of 17 residues. The CDR3 sequence is CASSQAPSGSGANVLTF. The CDR3 DNA sequence: TGCGCCAGCAGCCAAGCCCCCTCAGGGTCTGGGGCCAACGTCCTGACTTTC.

J is TRBJ2-7 and V is TRBV7-9; 12 nucleotides match TRBD2. This CDR3 is 15 amino acids long. V lost 7 bases, J lost 4 bases, and 8 bases stayed unmatched. Germline lookup yields CDR1 SEHNR and CDR2 FQNEAQ (reference sequence). CDR3 DNA: TGTGCCAGCACCCAATCCGGGACTAGCGGGTACGAGCAGTACTTC. It is translated as CASTQSGTSGYEQYF.